The clone carrying this TCR beta chain was detected a few times. The sample comes from a study of blood T cell repertoires in COVID-19. For the study at large: COVID-19 samples collected from the United States, Italy and Spain covered acute and convalescent phases. Sources were T cells, B-cell-depleted T cells, or PBMCs; the material itself was cDNA or gDNA.

The V gene's germline CDR1 is MNHNY and CDR2 SVGAGI (reference sequence). Trimming at V came to 5 bases and at J to 5 bases, leaving 10 bases not matched to a gene. This CDR3 is 16 amino acids long. In the authors' workflow: Amplifying reference gene primers gave estimates of nucleated cell counts. Profiling relied on immunoSEQ multiplex PCR, and the TCRdb table lists in-frame clones only, not all of them. D and trimming were read from the DNA, whereas the V and J calls and clone size are those reported in that table. The data contain approximately 170,000 clones, about four fifths of them singletons.

The V and J genes are TRBV6-6 and TRBJ2-2; the match to TRBD1 covers 8 bases. The sequenced material came from peripheral blood. This clonotype was sampled from an older man who had recovered from COVID-19. The CDR3 spells CASSVTRTGMTGELFF. The CDR3 DNA reads as TGTGCCAGCAGTGTCACCCGGACAGGGATGACCGGGGAGCTGTTTTTT.